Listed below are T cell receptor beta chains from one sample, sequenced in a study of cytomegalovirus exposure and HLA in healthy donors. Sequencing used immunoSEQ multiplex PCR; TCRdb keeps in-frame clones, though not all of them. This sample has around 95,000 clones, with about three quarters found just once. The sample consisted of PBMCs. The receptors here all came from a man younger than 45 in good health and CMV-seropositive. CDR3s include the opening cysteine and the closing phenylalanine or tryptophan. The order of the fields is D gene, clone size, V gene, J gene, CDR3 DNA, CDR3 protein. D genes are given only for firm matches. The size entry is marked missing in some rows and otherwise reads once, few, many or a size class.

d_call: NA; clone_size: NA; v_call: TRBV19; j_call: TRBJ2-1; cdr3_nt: TGTGCCAGTAGTATCACCCTCGGGGAGTTAGACTACAATGAGCAGTTCTTC; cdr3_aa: CASSITLGELDYNEQFF
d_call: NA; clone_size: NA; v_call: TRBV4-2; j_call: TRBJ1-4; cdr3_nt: TGTGCCAGCAGCCAAGTACAGGGAGAGCAAAAACTGTTTTTT; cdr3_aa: CASSQVQGEQKLFF
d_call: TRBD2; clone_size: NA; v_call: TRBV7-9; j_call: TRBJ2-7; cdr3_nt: TGTTCCAGCAGCTCGGGAACTAGCGGGGGCTCCTACGAGCAGTACTTC; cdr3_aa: CSSSSGTSGGSYEQYF
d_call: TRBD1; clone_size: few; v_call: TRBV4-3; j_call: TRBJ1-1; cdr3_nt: TGCGCCAGCAGCCGTGACAGGGAATTCGAAATGAACACTGAAGCTTTCTTT; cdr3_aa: CASSRDREFEMNTEAFF
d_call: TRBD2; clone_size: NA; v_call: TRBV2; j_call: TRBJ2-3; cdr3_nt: TGTGCCAGCAGTGCTGAGGCGGGGGGAAGCACAGATACGCAGTATTTT; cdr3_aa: CASSAEAGGSTDTQYF
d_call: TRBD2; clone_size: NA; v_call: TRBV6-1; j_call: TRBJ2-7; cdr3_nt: TGTGCCAGCAGTGAAGAGGTTAGCGGGGGGACGACTGGCTACGAGCAGTACTTC; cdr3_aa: CASSEEVSGGTTGYEQYF
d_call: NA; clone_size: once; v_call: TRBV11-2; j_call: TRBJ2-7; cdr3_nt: TGTGCCAGCAGCTTGCAGGGTTACGAGCAGTACTTC; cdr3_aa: CASSLQGYEQYF
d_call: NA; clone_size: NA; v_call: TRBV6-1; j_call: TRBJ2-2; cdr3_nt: TGTGCCAGCAGTGAAGTGGTAGTATTCACCGGGGAGCTGTTTTTT; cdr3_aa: CASSEVVVFTGELFF
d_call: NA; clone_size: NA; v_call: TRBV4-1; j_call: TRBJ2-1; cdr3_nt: TGCGCCAGCAGCCAAGTCCCGAGCAGGGGCTCATATGGGGAGCAGTTCTTC; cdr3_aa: CASSQVPSRGSYGEQFF
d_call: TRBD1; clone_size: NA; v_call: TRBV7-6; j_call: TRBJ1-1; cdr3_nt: TGTGCCAGCAGCTTAGACAGGGGGAACACTGAAGCTTTCTTT; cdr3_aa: CASSLDRGNTEAFF